This T cell receptor (beta chain) was sequenced in a study of blood T cells in healthy people across ages. Whole-study context: Using template switching, researchers captured about one barcoded beta molecule for each two T cells.

This clonotype was counted only a few times. V trimming: 0 bases; J trimming: 2 bases; junction bases outside the gene matches: 8. The CDR3 has 17 amino acids. The germline V gene has CDR1 MDHEN and CDR2 SYDVKM. Combining a sample-barcoded 5' primer with a J-beta primer mix, a second PCR ran for 7 to 11 cycles. In TCRdb, the 5' RACE reads were re-called with MiXCR into one record per CDR3 protein. The table shows 790,000 or so distinct CDR3 sequences, with about 47% occurring only once. This chain connects TRBV28 to TRBJ2-3; 7 nucleotides line up with TRBD1. The sample was blood. This TCR was sampled from a man at least 80 years old in good health. In DNA, the CDR3 is TGTGCCAGCAGTTTATGGATAACAGGGGCCTACACAGATACGCAGTATTTT. Translation: CASSLWITGAYTDTQYF.